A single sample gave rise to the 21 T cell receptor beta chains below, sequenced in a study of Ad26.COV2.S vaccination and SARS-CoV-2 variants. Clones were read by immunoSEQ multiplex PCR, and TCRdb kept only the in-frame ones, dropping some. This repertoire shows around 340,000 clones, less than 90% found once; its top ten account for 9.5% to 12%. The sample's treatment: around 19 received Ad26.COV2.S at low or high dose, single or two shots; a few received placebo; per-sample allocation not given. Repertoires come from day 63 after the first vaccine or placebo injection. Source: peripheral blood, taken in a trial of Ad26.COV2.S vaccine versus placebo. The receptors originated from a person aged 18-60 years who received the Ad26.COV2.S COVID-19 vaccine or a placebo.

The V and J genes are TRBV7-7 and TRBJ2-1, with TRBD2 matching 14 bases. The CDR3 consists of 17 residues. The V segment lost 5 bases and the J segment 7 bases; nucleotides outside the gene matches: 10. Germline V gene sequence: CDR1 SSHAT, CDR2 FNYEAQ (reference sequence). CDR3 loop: CASSPLGRTSGRNEQFF. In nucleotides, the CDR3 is TGTGCCAGCAGCCCTCTCGGACGGACTAGCGGGAGGAATGAGCAGTTCTTC.

The CDR3 nucleotides read TGTGCCAGTAGATTGGCCCGGTTGACTAGCGGGGGGTCGGATGAGCAGTTCTTC. It encodes CASRLARLTSGGSDEQFF. This rearrangement joins TRBV19 to TRBJ2-1, with 13 bases lining up with TRBD2. Per the germline V gene, CDR1 is LNHDA and CDR2 is SQIVND (reference sequence). J lost 8 bases, V lost 6 bases, and 16 bases had no gene match. CDR3 length equals 18 residues.

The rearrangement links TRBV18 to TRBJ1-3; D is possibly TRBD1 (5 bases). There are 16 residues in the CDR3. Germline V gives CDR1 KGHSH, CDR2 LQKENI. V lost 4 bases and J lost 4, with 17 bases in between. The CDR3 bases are TGTGCCAGCTCACAAGGACCTCCCGCAGGGGGAAACACCATATATTTT. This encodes CASSQGPPAGGNTIYF.

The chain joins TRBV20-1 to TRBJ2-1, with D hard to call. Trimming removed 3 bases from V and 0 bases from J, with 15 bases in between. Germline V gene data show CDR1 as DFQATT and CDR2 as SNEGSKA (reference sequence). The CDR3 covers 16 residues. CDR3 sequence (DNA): TGCAGTGCTAGTAAAGACGGGTCGAGCTCCTACAATGAGCAGTTCTTC. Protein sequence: CSASKDGSSSYNEQFF.

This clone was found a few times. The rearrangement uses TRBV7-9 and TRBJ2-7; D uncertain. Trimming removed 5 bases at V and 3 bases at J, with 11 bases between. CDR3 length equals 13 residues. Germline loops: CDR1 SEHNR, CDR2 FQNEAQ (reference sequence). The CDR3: CASSVGNLYEQYF. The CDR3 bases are TGTGCCAGCAGCGTAGGGAATCTCTACGAGCAGTACTTC.

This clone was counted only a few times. The CDR3 spells CASSSRDRVFSPLHF. The CDR3, as DNA: TGTGCCAGCAGCTCCCGGGACAGGGTCTTTTCACCCCTCCACTTT. This chain connects TRBV7-9 to TRBJ1-6; 9 nucleotides agree with TRBD1. The V gene's germline CDR1 is SEHNR and CDR2 FQNEAQ (reference sequence). J lost 9 bases, V lost 4 bases, and 7 bases had no gene match. The CDR3 has 15 residues.

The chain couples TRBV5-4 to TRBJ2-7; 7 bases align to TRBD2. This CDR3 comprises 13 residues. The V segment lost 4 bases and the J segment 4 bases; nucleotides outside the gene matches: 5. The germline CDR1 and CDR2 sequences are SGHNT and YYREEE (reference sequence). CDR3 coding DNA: TGTGCCAGCAGCCGGGACTACCTTTACGAGCAGTACTTC. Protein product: CASSRDYLYEQYF.

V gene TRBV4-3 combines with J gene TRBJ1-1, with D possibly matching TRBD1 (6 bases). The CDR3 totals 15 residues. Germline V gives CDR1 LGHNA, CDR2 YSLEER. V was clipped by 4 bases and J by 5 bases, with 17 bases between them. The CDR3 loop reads CASSPDGGGRTEAFF. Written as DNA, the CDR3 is TGCGCCAGCAGCCCCGACGGGGGCGGGCGGACTGAAGCTTTCTTT.

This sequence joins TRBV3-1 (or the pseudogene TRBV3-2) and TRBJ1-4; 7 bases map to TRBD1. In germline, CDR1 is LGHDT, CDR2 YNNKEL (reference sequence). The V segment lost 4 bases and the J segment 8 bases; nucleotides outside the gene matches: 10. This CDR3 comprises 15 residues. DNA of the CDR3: TGTGCCAGCAGCCCCCCTCGGACAGGAGGCGAAAAACTGTTTTTT. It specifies CASSPPRTGGEKLFF.

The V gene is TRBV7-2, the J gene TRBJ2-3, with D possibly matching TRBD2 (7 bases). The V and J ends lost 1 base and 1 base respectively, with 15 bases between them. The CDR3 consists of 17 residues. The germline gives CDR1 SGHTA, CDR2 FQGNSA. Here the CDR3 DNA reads TGTGCCAGCAGCTTAGGAGGGGGGGTTCCTCGCACAGATACGCAGTATTTT. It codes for CASSLGGGVPRTDTQYF.

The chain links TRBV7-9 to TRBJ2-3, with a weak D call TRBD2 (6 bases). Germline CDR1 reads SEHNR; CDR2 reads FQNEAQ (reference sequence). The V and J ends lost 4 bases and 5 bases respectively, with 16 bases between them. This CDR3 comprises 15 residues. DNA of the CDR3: TGTGCCAGCAGCTGGGGGGACTCTTGGGGAGATACGCAGTATTTT. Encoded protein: CASSWGDSWGDTQYF.

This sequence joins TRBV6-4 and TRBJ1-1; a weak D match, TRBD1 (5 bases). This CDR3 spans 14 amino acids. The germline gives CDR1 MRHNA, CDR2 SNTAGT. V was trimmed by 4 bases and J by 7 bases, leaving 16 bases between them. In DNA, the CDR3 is TGTGCCAGCAGTGTAAATAGGGGTGCACTTGAAGCTTTCTTT. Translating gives CASSVNRGALEAFF.

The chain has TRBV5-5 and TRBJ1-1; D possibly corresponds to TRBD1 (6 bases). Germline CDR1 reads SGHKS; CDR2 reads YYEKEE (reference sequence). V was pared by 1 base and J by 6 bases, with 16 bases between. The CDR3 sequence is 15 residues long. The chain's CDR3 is CASSLSPGPGAEAFF. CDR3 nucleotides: TGTGCCAGCAGCTTGTCCCCAGGCCCAGGGGCTGAAGCTTTCTTT.

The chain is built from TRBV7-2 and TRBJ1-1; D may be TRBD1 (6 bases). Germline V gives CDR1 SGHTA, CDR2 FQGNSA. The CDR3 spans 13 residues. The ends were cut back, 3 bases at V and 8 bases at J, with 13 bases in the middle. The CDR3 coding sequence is TGTGCCAGCAGCTTCGCGGAAGGGGGGGAAGCTTTCTTT. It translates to CASSFAEGGEAFF.

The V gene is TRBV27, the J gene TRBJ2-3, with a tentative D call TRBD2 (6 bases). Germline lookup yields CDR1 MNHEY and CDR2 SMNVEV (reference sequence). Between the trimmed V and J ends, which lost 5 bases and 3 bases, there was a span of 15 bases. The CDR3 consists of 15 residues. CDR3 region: CASSPGLTRTDTQYF. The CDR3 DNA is TGTGCCAGCAGTCCAGGGCTGACTAGAACAGATACGCAGTATTTT.

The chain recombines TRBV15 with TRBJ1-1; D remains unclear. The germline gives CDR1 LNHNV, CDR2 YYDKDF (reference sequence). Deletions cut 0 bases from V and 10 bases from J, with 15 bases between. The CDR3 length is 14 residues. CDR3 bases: TGTGCCACCAGCAGAGATTATGAACGGCGGGGAGCTTTCTTT. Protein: CATSRDYERRGAFF.

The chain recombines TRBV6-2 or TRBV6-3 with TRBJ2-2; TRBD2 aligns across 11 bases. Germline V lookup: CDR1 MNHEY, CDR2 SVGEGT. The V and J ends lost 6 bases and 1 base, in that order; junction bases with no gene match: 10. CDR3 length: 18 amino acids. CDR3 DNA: TGTGCCAGCAGCGCCACTAGCGGGAGAATACTGAACACCGGGGAGCTGTTTTTT. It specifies CASSATSGRILNTGELFF.

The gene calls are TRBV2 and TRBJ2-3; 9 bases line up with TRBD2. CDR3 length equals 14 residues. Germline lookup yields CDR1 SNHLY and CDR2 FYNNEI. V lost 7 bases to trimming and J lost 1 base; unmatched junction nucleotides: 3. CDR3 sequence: CASKAGGGTDTQYF. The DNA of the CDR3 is TGTGCCAGCAAAGCGGGGGGAGGCACAGATACGCAGTATTTT.

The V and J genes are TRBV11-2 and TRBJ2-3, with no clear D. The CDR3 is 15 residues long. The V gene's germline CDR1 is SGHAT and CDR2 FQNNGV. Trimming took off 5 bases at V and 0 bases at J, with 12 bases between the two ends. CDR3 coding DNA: TGTGCCAGCAGCAGAGAATTTTCAAGCACAGATACGCAGTATTTT. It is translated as CASSREFSSTDTQYF.

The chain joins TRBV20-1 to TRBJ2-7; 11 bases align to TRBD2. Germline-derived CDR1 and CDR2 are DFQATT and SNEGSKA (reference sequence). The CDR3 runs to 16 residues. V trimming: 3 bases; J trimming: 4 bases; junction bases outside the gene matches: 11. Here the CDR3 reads CSASGSIAGGKYEQYF. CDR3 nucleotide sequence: TGCAGTGCTAGTGGTTCAATAGCGGGAGGGAAGTACGAGCAGTACTTC.

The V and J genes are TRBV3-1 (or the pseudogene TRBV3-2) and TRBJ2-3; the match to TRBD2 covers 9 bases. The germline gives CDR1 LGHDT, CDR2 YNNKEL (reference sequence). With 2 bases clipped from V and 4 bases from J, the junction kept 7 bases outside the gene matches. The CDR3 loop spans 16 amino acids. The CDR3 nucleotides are TGTGCCAGCAGCCAACATAGCGGGAGTAACTCAGATACGCAGTATTTT. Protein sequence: CASSQHSGSNSDTQYF.